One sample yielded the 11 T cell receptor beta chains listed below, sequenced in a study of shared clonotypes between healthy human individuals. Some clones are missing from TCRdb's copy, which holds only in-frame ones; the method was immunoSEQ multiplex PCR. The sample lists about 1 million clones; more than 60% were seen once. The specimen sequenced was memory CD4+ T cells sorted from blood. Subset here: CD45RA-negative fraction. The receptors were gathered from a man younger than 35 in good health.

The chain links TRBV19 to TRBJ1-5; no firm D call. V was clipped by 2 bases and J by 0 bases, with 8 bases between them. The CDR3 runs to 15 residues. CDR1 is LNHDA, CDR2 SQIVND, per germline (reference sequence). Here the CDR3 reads CASSINSHSNQPQHF. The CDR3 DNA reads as TGTGCCAGTAGTATAAACAGTCATAGCAATCAGCCCCAGCATTTT.

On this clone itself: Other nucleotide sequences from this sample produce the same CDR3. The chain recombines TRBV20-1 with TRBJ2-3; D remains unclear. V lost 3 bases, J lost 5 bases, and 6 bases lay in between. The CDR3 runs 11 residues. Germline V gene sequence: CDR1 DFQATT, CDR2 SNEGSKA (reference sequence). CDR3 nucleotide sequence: TGCAGTGCTAGTCCCGGAGATACGCAGTATTTT. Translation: CSASPGDTQYF.

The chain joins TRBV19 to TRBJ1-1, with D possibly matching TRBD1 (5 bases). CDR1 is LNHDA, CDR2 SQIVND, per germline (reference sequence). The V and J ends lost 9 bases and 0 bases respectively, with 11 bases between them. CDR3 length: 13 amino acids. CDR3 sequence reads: CASWDGVNTEAFF. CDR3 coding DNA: TGTGCCAGCTGGGACGGTGTGAACACTGAAGCTTTCTTT.

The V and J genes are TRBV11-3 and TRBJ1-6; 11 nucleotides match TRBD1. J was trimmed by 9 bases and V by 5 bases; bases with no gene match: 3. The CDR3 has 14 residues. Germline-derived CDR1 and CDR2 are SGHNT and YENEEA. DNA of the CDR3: TGTGCCAGCAGCAGGGACAGGGGGTCTTCACCCCTCCACTTT. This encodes CASSRDRGSSPLHF.

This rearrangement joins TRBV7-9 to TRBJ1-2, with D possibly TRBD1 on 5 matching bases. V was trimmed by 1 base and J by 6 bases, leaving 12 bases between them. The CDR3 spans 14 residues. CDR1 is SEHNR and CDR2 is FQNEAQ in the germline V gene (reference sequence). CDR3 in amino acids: CASSLEPGRDGYTF. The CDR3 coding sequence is TGTGCCAGCAGCTTAGAACCAGGGAGGGATGGCTACACCTTC.

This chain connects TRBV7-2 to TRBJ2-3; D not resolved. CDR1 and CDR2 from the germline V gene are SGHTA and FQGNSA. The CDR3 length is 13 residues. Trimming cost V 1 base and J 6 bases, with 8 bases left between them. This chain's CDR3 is CASSLDLIDTQYF. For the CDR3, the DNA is TGTGCCAGCAGCTTAGATTTGATCGATACGCAGTATTTT.

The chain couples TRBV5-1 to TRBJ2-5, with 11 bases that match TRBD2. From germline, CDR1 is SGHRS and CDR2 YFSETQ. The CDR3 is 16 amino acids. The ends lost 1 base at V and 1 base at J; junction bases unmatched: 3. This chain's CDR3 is CASSLLTSGTQETQYF. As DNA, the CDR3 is TGCGCCAGCAGCTTGCTGACTAGCGGGACCCAAGAGACCCAGTACTTC.

CDR3 sequence: CASSYSYQPQHF. The CDR3 coding sequence is TGTGCCAGCAGTTACTCGTACCAGCCCCAGCATTTT. The gene calls are TRBV6-6 and TRBJ1-5; no definite D call. CDR1 and CDR2 from the germline V gene are MNHNY and SVGAGI (reference sequence). This CDR3 contains 12 residues. V was pared by 0 bases and J by 7 bases, with 4 bases between.

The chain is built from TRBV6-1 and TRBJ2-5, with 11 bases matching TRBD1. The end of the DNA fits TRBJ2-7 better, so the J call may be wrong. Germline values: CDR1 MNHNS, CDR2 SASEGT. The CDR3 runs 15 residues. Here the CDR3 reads CASTPDRGRSYEQYF. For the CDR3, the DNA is TGTGCCAGCACACCGGACAGGGGGCGGTCCTACGAGCAGTACTTC.

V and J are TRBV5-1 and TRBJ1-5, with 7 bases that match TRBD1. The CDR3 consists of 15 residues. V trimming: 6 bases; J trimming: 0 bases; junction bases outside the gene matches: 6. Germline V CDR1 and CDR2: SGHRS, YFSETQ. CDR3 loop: CASILRGYSNQPQHF. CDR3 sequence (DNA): TGCGCCAGCATCCTCAGGGGGTATAGCAATCAGCCCCAGCATTTT.

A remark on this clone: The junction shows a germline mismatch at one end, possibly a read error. CDR3 bases: TGTGCCAGCAGTGAAGGGGGACAGATGCAGGACTTC. Its protein is CASSEGGQMQDF. The rearrangement links TRBV6-1 to TRBJ2-7; the match to TRBD1 covers 7 bases. CDR3 size: 12 residues. Germline assignment: CDR1 MNHNS and CDR2 SASEGT.